This T cell receptor beta chain was sequenced in a study of radiotherapy plus CTLA-4 blockade in lung cancer. Study-wide context: Objective response rate was over 15%; disease control rate, 31%. Study observations and caveats: Interferon-beta, together with early blood T cell clone dynamics, reportedly best predicted response. Blood-borne expansion of tumor-derived TCR clones followed radiotherapy plus ipilimumab.

Only in-frame clones appear in the TCRdb table, and some are missing; sequencing was by immunoSEQ multiplex PCR. The sample holds 35,000 to 50,000 clones, roughly 67% seen once. Ipilimumab-mediated CTLA-4 blockade plus focal radiation was given to patients having chemo-refractory metastatic non-small-cell lung cancer. CDR1 and CDR2 from the germline V gene are SGHRS and YFSETQ. The CDR3 is made up of 14 amino acids. The V segment lost 4 bases and the J segment 5 bases; nucleotides outside the gene matches: 8. About this clone itself: The antigen is unknown.

This TCR came from a human donor with non-small cell lung cancer who had a partial response to radiotherapy plus ipilimumab. The sequenced sample was peripheral blood, obtained from a patient treated with radiotherapy plus ipilimumab. This chain links TRBV5-1 with TRBJ2-5; TRBD2 agrees at 7 bases. CDR3 nucleotide sequence: TGCGCCAGCAGCCTCGAGACTAGCACCGAGACCCAGTACTTC. Translating it yields CASSLETSTETQYF.